This TCR beta chain came from a study of T cell responses to AZD1222 COVID-19 vaccine. Findings and limits, study-wide: Rises in breadth and depth of Spike-specific TCRs came after two AZD1222 doses.

Worth noting for this clone: The target antigen is unknown.

The V end lost 2 bases, the J end lost 8 bases, and 10 bases lay between the germline ends. In germline, CDR1 is MNHEY, CDR2 SMNVEV (reference sequence). The length of the CDR3 is 14 residues. The assay was immunoSEQ multiplex PCR, and TCRdb's table has in-frame clones only and misses some. The repertoire holds about 140,000 clones, with about 91% as singletons. The receptor was isolated from an adult in good health. This chain joins TRBV27 and TRBJ1-6, with D possibly being TRBD1 (5 bases). Sample: peripheral blood, taken on day 0 of AZD1222 vaccination. The CDR3 DNA is TGTGCCAGCAGTTTACTGACAGAGGATTCACCCCTCCACTTT. This translates into CASSLLTEDSPLHF.